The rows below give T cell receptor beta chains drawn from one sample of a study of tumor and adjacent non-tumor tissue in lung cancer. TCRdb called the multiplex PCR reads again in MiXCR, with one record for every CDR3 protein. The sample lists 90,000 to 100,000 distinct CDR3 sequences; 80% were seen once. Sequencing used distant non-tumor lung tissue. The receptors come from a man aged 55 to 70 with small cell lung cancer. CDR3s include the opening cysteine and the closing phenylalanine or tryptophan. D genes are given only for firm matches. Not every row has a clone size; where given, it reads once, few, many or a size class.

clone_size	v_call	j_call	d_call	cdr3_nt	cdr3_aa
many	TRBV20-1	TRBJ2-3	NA	TGCAGTGCTCTCGGACTGTTTGATACGCAGTATTTT	CSALGLFDTQYF
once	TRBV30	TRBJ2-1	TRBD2	TGTACCTGGGGCCTTTGGTCTAGCGGTAATAAGCAGTTCTTC	CTWGLWSSGNKQFF
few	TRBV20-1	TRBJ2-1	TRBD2	TGCAGTGCTAGCACCGGCGGGACTACGTACAATGAGCCGTTCTTC	CSASTGGTTYNEPFF
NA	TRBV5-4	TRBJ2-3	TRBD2	TGTGCCAGCGGGATTAGCGGGAGGGCTAATACGCAGTATTTT	CASGISGRANTQYF
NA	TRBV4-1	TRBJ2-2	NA	TGCGTCAGCATCAGCAGGGGGGCCTATACCGGGGAGCTGTTGTTT	CVSISRGAYTGELLF
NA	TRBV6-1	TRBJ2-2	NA	TGTGCCAACAGTGAAGACCATGGTATGCCGGCCGGGGAACTGTTTTTT	CANSEDHGMPAGELFF
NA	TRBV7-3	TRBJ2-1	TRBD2	TGTGCCAGCAGCTTAATAGCGGGAGGGCTTTCAGGGAATGAGCAGTTCTTC	CASSLIAGGLSGNEQFF
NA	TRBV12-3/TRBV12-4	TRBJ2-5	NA	TGTGCCAGAAGCCCGGGGGCAGAGACCCAGTACTTC	CARSPGAETQYF
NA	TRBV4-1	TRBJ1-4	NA	TGCGCCAGCAGCCACCCCGGGACATGGGTTCAAGGTGAGAAACTGTTTTTT	CASSHPGTWVQGEKLFF
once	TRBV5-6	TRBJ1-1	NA	TGTGCCAGCAACTTGGGCAGGGGCACTGAAGTTTTCTTT	CASNLGRGTEVFF
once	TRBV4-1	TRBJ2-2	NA	TGCGCCAGCACCAGCAGGGGGACTTATACCGGGGAGCTGTTTTTT	CASTSRGTYTGELFF
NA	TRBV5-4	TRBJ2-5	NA	TGTGCCAGCAGCTGGGGGGGGGGGGCTAGCGAGAAAGAGACCCAGTACTTC	CASSWGGGASEKETQYF
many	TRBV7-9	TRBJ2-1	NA	TGTGCCAGCAGCTCGAATCCAGAGCAGCAGTTCTTC	CASSSNPEQQFF
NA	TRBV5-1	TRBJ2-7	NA	TGCGCCAGCAACTACAGCACAGGATACTACGAGCAGTACTTC	CASNYSTGYYEQYF
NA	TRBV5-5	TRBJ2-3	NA	TGTGCCAACAGCTTGGCAGGGGAGGGGACAGATGCGCAGTATTTT	CANSLAGEGTDAQYF
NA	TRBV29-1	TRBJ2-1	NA	TGCGGCGTTGAAGGGGGGACCATCTACAAGCAGTTCTTC	CGVEGGTIYKQFF
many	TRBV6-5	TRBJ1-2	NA	TGTGCCAGCAGTTACTCGGGGAGGGGGGCCTATGGCTACACCTTC	CASSYSGRGAYGYTF
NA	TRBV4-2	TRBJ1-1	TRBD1	TGTGCCAGCAGCCCAGCGCAGGACAGGGTCACTGAAGCTTTCTTT	CASSPAQDRVTEAFF
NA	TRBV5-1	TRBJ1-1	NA	TGCGCCAGCAGCTCGGAATGGTCTGAAGCTTCCTTT	CASSSEWSEASF
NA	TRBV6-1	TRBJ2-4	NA	TGTGCCAGCATTGAAGGGGGCGGGGGCGTAAACATTCAGTACTTC	CASIEGGGGVNIQYF
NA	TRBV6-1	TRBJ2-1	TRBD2	TGTGCCAGCAGCGTGCCAAGACTAGCGGGAATCTATAATGAGCAGTTCTTC	CASSVPRLAGIYNEQFF
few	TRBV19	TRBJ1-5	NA	TGTGCCAGTAGCCCCCTAGCGCGTGGGGTGAGCAATCAGCCCCAGCATTTT	CASSPLARGVSNQPQHF
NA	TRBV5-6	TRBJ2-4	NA	TGTGCCAACAGCTTGTACAGGGATCAAGCCAAAAACATTCAGTACTTC	CANSLYRDQAKNIQYF
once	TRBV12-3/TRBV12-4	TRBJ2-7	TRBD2	TGTGCCAGTAATCCCCGAAGCGGGAGGGCCTACGAGCAGTACTTC	CASNPRSGRAYEQYF